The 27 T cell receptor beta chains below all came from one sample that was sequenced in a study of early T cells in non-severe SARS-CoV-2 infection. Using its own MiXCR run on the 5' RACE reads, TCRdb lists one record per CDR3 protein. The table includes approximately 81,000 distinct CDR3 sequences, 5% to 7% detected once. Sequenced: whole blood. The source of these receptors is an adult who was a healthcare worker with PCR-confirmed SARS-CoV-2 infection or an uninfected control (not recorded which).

The CDR3 DNA reads as TGCAGCGATAGGTCTCAATTGAGAGGTGGCTACACCTTC. This encodes CSDRSQLRGGYTF. The V gene is TRBV29-1, the J gene TRBJ1-2, with D uncertain. V lost 7 bases, J lost 7 bases, and 19 bases lay in between. Germline values: CDR1 SQVTM, CDR2 ANQGSEA. The CDR3 totals 13 residues.

This chain's CDR3 is CASSYRERRSPLHF. The CDR3 DNA is TGTGCCAGCAGCTACAGGGAGAGGCGCTCACCCCTCCACTTT. The rearrangement links TRBV27 to TRBJ1-6; D may be TRBD1 (6 bases). The CDR3 length is 14 residues. V gave up 6 bases and J gave up 10 bases, with 16 bases separating them. Germline CDR1 MNHEY, CDR2 SMNVEV (reference sequence).

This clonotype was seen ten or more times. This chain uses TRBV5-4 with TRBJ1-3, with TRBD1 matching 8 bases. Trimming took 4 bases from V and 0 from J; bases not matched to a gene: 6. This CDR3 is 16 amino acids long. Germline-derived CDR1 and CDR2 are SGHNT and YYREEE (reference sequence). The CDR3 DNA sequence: TGTGCCAGCAGCAAAGACAGGGGCCCCTCTGGAAACACCATATATTTT. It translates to CASSKDRGPSGNTIYF.

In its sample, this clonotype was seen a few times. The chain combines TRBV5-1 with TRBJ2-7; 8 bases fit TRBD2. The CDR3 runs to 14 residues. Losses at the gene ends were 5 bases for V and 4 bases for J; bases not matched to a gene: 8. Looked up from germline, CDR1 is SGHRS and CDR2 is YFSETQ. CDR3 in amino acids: CASRSGRASYEQYF. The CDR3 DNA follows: TGCGCCAGCAGGTCCGGGAGGGCCTCGTACGAGCAGTACTTC. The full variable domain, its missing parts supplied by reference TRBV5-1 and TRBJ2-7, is KAGVTQTPRYLIKTRGQQVTLSCSPISGHRSVSWYQQTPGQGLQFLFEYFSETQRNKGNFPGRFSGRQFSNSRSEMNVSTLELGDSALYLCASRSGRASYEQYFGPGTRLTVT.

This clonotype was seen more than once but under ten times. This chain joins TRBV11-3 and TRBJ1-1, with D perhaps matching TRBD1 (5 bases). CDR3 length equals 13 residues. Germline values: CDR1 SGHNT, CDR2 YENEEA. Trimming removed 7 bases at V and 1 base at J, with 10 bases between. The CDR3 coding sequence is TGTGCCAGCAAAAAAAGGGGGAACACTGAAGCTTTCTTT. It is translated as CASKKRGNTEAFF. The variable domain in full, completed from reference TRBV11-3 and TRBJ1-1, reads EAGVVQSPRYKIIEKKQPVAFWCNPISGHNTLYWYLQNLGQGPELLIRYENEEAVDDSQLPKDRFSAERLKGVDSTLKIQPAELGDSAVYLCASKKRGNTEAFFGQGTRLTVV.

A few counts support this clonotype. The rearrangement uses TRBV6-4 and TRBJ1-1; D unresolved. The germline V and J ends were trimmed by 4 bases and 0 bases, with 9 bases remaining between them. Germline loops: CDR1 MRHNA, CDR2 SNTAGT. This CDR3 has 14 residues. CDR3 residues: CASSVSRLNTEAFF. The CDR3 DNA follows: TGTGCCAGCAGTGTAAGCAGACTGAACACTGAAGCTTTCTTT.

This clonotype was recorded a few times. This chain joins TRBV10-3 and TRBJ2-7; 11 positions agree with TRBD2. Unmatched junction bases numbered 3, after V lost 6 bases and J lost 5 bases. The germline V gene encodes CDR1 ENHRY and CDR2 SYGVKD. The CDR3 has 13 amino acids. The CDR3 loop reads CAIRLAGVDEQYF. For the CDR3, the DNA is TGTGCCATCAGACTAGCGGGGGTAGACGAGCAGTACTTC.

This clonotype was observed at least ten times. This CDR3 is CASSRDGYTEAFF. The CDR3 bases are TGTGCCAGCAGTCGGGACGGATACACTGAAGCTTTCTTT. The chain uses TRBV12-3 or TRBV12-4 and TRBJ1-1; D is possibly TRBD1 (5 bases). This CDR3 is built from 13 residues. Trimming stripped 5 bases from V and 3 bases from J, with 10 bases between.

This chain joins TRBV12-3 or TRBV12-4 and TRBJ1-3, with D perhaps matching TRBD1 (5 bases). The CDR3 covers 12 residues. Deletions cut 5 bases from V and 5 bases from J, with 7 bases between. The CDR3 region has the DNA TGTGCCAGCAGTCAGGGCCGAAACACCATATATTTT. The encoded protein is CASSQGRNTIYF.

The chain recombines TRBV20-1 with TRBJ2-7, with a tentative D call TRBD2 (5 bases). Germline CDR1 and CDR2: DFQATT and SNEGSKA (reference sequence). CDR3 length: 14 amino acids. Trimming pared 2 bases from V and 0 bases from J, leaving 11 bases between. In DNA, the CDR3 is TGCAGTGCTAGACTGTGGGAGAACTCCTACGAGCAGTACTTC. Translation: CSARLWENSYEQYF.

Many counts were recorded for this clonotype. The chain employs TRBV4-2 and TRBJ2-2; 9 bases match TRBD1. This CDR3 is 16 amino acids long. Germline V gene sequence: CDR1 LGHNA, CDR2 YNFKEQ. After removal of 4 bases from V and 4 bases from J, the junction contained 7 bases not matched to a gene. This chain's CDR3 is CASSPKGTGSTGELFF. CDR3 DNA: TGTGCCAGCAGCCCAAAGGGGACAGGGTCCACCGGGGAGCTGTTTTTT.

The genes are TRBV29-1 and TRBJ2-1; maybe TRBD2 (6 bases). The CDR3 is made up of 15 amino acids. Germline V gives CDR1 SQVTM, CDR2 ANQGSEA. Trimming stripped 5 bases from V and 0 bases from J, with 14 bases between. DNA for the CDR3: TGCAGCGTTCTACCGGGGGTCCTCTCCTACAATGAGCAGTTCTTC. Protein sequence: CSVLPGVLSYNEQFF.

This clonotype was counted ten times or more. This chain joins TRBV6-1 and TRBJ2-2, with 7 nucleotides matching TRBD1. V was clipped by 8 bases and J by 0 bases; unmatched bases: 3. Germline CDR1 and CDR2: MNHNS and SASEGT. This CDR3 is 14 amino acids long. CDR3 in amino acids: CASPGTANTGELFF. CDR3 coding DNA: TGTGCCAGCCCCGGGACAGCGAACACCGGGGAGCTGTTTTTT.

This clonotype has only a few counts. As DNA, the CDR3 is TGTGCCAGCAGTTACTCCGCTGGTTTGGGGGAAAAACTGTTTTTT. This codes for CASSYSAGLGEKLFF. The chain links TRBV6-6 to TRBJ1-4; D is ambiguous. The V gene lost 0 bases and the J gene lost 8 bases, with 13 bases spanning the gap. From germline, CDR1 is MNHNY and CDR2 SVGAGI (reference sequence). The CDR3 consists of 15 residues.

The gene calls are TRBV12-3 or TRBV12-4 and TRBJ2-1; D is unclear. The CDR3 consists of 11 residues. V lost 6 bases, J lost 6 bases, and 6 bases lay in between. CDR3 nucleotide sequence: TGTGCCAGCAGCCTTGCCAATGAGCAGTTCTTC. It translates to CASSLANEQFF.

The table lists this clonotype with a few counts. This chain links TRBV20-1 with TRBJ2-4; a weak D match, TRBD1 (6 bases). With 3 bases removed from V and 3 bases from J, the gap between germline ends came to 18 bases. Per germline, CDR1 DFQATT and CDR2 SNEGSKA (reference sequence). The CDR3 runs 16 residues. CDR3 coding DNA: TGCAGTGCTAGGGTTGCACAGGGTGGTGGCAAAAACATTCAGTACTTC. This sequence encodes CSARVAQGGGKNIQYF.

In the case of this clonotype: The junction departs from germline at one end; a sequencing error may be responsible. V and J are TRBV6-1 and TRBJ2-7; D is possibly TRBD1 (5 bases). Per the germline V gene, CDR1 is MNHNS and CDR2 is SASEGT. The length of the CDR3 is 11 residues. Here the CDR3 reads CASRVLGEQYF. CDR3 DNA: TGTGCTAGCAGGGTGCTGGGCGAGCAGTACTTC.

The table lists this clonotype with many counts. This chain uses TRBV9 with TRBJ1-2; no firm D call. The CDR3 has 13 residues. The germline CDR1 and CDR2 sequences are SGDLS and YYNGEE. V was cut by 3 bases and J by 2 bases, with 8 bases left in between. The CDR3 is CASSDAQNYGYTF. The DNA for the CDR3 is TGTGCCAGCAGCGATGCACAAAACTATGGCTACACCTTC.

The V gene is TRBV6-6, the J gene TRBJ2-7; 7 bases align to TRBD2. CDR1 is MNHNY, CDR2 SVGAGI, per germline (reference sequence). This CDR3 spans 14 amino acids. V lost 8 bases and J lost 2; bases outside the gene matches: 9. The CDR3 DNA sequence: TGTGCCAGCCGGGGTTCTAGCGGCCCCTACGAGCAGTACTTC. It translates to CASRGSSGPYEQYF.

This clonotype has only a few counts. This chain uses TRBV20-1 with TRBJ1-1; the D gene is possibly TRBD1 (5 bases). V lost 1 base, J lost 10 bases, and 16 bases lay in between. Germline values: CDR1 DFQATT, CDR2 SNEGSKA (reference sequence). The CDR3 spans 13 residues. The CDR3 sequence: CSARGGPHLGAFF. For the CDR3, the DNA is TGCAGTGCTAGAGGGGGACCGCACCTTGGAGCTTTCTTT.

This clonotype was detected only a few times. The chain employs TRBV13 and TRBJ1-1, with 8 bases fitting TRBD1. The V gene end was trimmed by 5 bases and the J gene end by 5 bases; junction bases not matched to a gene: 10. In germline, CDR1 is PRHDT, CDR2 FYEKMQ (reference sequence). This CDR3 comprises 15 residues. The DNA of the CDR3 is TGTGCCAGCAGCGAGTGGCAGGGGGCGGGAACTGAAGCTTTCTTT. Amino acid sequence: CASSEWQGAGTEAFF.

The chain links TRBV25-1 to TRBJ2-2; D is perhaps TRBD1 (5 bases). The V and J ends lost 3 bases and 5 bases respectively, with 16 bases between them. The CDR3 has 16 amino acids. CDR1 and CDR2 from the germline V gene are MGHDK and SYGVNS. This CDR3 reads CASSEVARDETGELFF. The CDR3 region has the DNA TGTGCCAGCAGTGAGGTCGCCAGGGATGAAACCGGGGAGCTGTTTTTT.

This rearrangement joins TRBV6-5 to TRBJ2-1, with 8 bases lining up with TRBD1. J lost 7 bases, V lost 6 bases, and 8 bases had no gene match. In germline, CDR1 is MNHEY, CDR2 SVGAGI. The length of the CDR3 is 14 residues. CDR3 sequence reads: CASSTPGGWNEQFF. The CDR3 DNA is TGTGCCAGCAGCACTCCAGGGGGCTGGAATGAGCAGTTCTTC.

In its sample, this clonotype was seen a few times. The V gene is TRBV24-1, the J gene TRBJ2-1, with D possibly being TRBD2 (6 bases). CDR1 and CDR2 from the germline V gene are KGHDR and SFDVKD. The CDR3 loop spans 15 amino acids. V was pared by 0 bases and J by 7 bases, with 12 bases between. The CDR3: CATSDLQLAGNEQFF. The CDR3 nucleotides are TGTGCCACCAGTGATTTGCAACTAGCCGGGAATGAGCAGTTCTTC.

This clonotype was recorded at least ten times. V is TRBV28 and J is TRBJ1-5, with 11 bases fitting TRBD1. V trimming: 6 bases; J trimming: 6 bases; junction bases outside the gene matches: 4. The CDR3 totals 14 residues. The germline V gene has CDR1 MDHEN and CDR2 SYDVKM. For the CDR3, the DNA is TGTGCCAGCAGACTGGGACAGGGGGGTCAGCCCCAGCATTTT. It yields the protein CASRLGQGGQPQHF.

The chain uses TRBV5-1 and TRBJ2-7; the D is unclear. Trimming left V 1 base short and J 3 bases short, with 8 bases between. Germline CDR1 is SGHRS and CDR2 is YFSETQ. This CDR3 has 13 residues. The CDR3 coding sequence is TGCGCCAGCAGCTTGACGAGTCTCTACGAGCAGTACTTC. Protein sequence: CASSLTSLYEQYF.

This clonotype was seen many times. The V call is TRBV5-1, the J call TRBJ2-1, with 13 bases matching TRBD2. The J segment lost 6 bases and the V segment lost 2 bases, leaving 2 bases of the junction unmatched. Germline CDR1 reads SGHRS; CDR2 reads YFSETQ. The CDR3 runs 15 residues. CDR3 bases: TGCGCCAGCAGCTTAGGACTAGCGGGAGTCAATGAGCAGTTCTTC. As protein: CASSLGLAGVNEQFF.